A selection of T cell receptor beta chains follows, all from one sample in a study of OX40 agonist ivuxolimab in advanced cancers. Profiling relied on immunoSEQ multiplex PCR, and the TCRdb table lists in-frame clones only, not all of them. The sample holds approximately 77,000 clones; about 80% are singletons and the top ten take roughly 0.48%. The material was CD4+ or CD8+ T cells sorted from blood, obtained in a trial of the OX40 agonist ivuxolimab. The receptors originated from an adult with an advanced solid tumor such as melanoma, head and neck, liver or kidney cancer. The CDR3 runs from the conserved cysteine through the conserved F or W. The D gene is left open where the match is weak. Expanded clones are given a class, and other clones once, few, many or no size at all.

j_call d_call clone_size v_call cdr3_aa cdr3_nt
TRBJ2-1 TRBD2 NA TRBV7-6 CASSPGLAEPGSFF TGTGCCAGCAGCCCGGGACTAGCGGAGCCCGGATCGTTCTTC
TRBJ2-3 NA once TRBV5-1 CASSGRSTYTDTQYF TGCGCCAGCTCCGGACGGTCGACTTACACAGATACGCAGTATTTT
TRBJ2-7 TRBD1 NA TRBV5-8 CASSLETGGYEQYF TGTGCCAGCAGCTTGGAGACAGGGGGGTATGAGCAGTACTTC
TRBJ2-7 TRBD1 once TRBV27 CASSLSAGTGIYEQYF TGTGCCAGCAGTTTATCCGCCGGGACAGGGATCTACGAGCAGTACTTC
TRBJ1-3 NA NA TRBV7-2 CASSLTVLNTIYF TGTGCCAGCAGCTTGACGGTGTTGAACACCATATATTTT
TRBJ1-2 TRBD1 once TRBV30 CAWEGRGLVDGYTF TGTGCCTGGGAGGGAAGGGGGCTGGTGGATGGCTACACCTTC
TRBJ1-4 NA NA TRBV5-1 CASSLAQSPTNEKLFF TGCGCCAGCAGCTTGGCCCAGTCTCCAACTAATGAAAAACTGTTTTTT
TRBJ2-1 TRBD2 once TRBV9 CASSVATASGELMNGQFF TGTGCCAGCAGCGTAGCTACGGCTAGCGGGGAACTAATGAATGGGCAGTTCTTC
TRBJ2-5 NA NA TRBV7-9 CASSLWRQGFEETQYF TGTGCCAGCAGCTTGTGGCGTCAGGGTTTCGAAGAGACCCAGTACTTC
TRBJ1-6 TRBD1 NA TRBV18 CASSADRPGGNSPLHF TGTGCCAGCTCAGCGGACAGGCCCGGAGGCAATTCACCCCTCCACTTT
TRBJ1-4 NA NA TRBV6-1 CASRVGEKLFF TGTGCCAGCAGGGTTGGGGAAAAACTGTTTTTT
TRBJ2-1 TRBD1 NA TRBV4-1 CASSQDGQGYNEQFF TGCGCCAGCAGCCAAGATGGACAGGGCTACAATGAGCAGTTCTTC
TRBJ1-1 NA NA TRBV11-2 CASSLNSLLEAFF TGTGCCAGCAGCCTAAACTCCCTCCTGGAGGCTTTCTTT
TRBJ1-2 NA NA TRBV28 CASSLYPDSLNGYTF TGTGCCAGCAGTTTATACCCCGACAGCCTCAATGGCTACACCTTC
TRBJ2-7 NA NA TRBV6-5 CASSPRGTYEQYF TGTGCCAGCAGTCCTAGGGGCACCTACGAGCAGTACTTC
TRBJ1-2 NA NA TRBV18 CASSPFTGLYYGYTF TGTGCCAGCTCACCATTCACAGGGCTGTACTATGGCTACACCTTC
TRBJ2-7 TRBD2 once TRBV30 CAWSVLSGTAYEQYF TGTGCCTGGAGTGTACTGAGCGGGACTGCCTACGAGCAGTACTTC
TRBJ2-1 TRBD2 NA TRBV11-2 CASSLTNGGGNEQFF TGTGCCAGCAGCTTAACCAATGGGGGGGGGAATGAGCAGTTCTTC
TRBJ2-1 TRBD2 once TRBV5-1 CASSPGPGAGGPSGSYNEQFF TGCGCCAGCAGCCCGGGGCCCGGGGCGGGAGGGCCTTCCGGCTCCTACAATGAGCAGTTCTTC
TRBJ1-5 NA once TRBV10-2 CASSPRAGRGNQPQHF TGCGCCAGCAGCCCCAGGGCAGGCCGGGGCAATCAGCCCCAGCATTTT
TRBJ1-5 NA NA TRBV6-5 CASSYTEGQPQHF TGTGCCAGCAGTTACACCGAAGGCCAGCCCCAGCATTTT
TRBJ2-7 NA NA TRBV5-1 CASIPDGSYEQYF TGCGCCAGCATCCCGGACGGTTCCTACGAGCAGTACTTC
TRBJ2-2 NA NA TRBV7-2 CASSLAPGNTGELFF TGTGCCAGCAGCTTAGCGCCGGGCAACACCGGGGAGCTGTTTTTT
TRBJ1-1 NA NA TRBV15 CATSRGRGLNTEAFF TGTGCCACCAGCAGAGGTCGGGGGCTAAACACTGAAGCTTTCTTT
TRBJ2-7 NA NA TRBV7-9 CASSLVFSSTYEQYF TGTGCCAGCAGCTTAGTTTTCAGTTCCACCTACGAGCAGTACTTC
TRBJ1-2 NA NA TRBV5-4 CASSLVAEPNYGYTF TGTGCCAGCAGCTTGGTGGCAGAACCAAACTATGGCTACACCTTC
TRBJ1-3 NA NA TRBV7-2 CASSLESSGNTIYF TGTGCCAGCAGCTTAGAATCCTCTGGAAACACCATATATTTT
TRBJ1-4 NA NA TRBV7-9 CASSFLATVKNEKLFF TGTGCCAGCAGCTTCTTAGCGACAGTTAAGAATGAAAAACTGTTTTTT